The 21 T cell receptor beta chains reported below all come from one sample, sequenced in a study of CD8 T cells in Susac syndrome. The authors reverse transcribed roughly 0.5 to 1 ug RNA with random hexamers. TCRdb passed the immunoSEQ multiplex PCR reads through MiXCR, listing each CDR3 protein once. The sample has approximately 120,000 distinct CDR3 sequences, more than 90% seen once; the top ten hold more than 0.2%. The sample comprised CD8+ T cells from PBMCs. The origin of the receptors is a human donor with Susac syndrome.

This chain connects TRBV7-9 to TRBJ2-3; 9 bases map to TRBD2. Germline assignment: CDR1 SEHNR and CDR2 FQNEAQ (reference sequence). This CDR3 is built from 15 residues. The V segment lost 8 bases and the J segment 2 bases; nucleotides outside the gene matches: 8. CDR3 bases: TGTGCCAGCGACGCGGGGGGGCGGATCACAGATACGCAGTATTTT. Residues: CASDAGGRITDTQYF.

The chain is built from TRBV7-6 and TRBJ1-6; D not certain. V was pared by 0 bases and J by 1 base, with 7 bases between. The CDR3 length is 16 residues. Germline CDR1 is SGHVS and CDR2 is FNYEAQ. CDR3 sequence: CASSLASRSYNSPLHF. As DNA, the CDR3 is TGTGCCAGCAGCTTAGCCTCCAGGTCCTATAATTCACCCCTCCACTTT.

The chain joins TRBV7-8 to TRBJ2-1; TRBD2 matches 9 bases. In germline, CDR1 is SGHVS, CDR2 FQNEAQ. The CDR3 contains 17 residues. With 1 base clipped from V and 6 bases from J, the junction kept 10 bases outside the gene matches. The CDR3 DNA follows: TGTGCCAGCAGCTTAGGCCTCCCGGCGGGGGGGAGCAATGAGCAGTTCTTC. This sequence encodes CASSLGLPAGGSNEQFF.

The chain is built from TRBV20-1 and TRBJ1-1, with a tentative D call TRBD1 (6 bases). This CDR3 is 12 amino acids long. Germline assignment: CDR1 DFQATT and CDR2 SNEGSKA (reference sequence). Trimming left V 6 bases short and J 4 bases short, with 12 bases between. The CDR3, as DNA: TGCAGTGCCACTATGACAGGCACTGAAGCTTTCTTT. This encodes CSATMTGTEAFF.

The chain employs TRBV5-6 and TRBJ2-1, with 10 bases aligning to TRBD2. Trimming took 5 bases from V and 7 from J; bases not matched to a gene: 21. From germline, CDR1 is SGHDT and CDR2 YYEEEE. The CDR3 contains 19 residues. This CDR3 reads CASSQIVPMASGSRNEQFF. In DNA, the CDR3 is TGTGCCAGCAGTCAGATCGTCCCGATGGCTAGCGGGAGTAGGAATGAGCAGTTCTTC.

The chain employs TRBV2 and TRBJ2-5, with D hard to call. The CDR3 length is 13 residues. V lost 8 bases and J 5 bases, leaving 15 bases between the germline ends. CDR1 is SNHLY, CDR2 FYNNEI, per germline. CDR3 in amino acids: CASRPSSQETQYF. In nucleotides, the CDR3 is TGTGCCAGCCGGCCTAGTAGCCAGGAGACCCAGTACTTC. Using reference TRBV2 and TRBJ2-5 for the parts outside the CDR3, the full variable domain is EPEVTQTPSHQVTQMGQEVILRCVPISNHLYFYWYRQILGQKVEFLVSFYNNEISEKSEIFDDQFSVERPDGSNFTLKIRSTKLEDSAMYFCASRPSSQETQYFGPGTRLLVL.

J is TRBJ1-1 and V is TRBV13, with 9 nucleotides matching TRBD1. Looked up from germline, CDR1 is PRHDT and CDR2 is FYEKMQ (reference sequence). Trimming took 1 base from V and 0 from J; bases not matched to a gene: 3. The CDR3 totals 16 residues. The CDR3 loop is CASSLEGQGMNTEAFF. In nucleotides, the CDR3 is TGTGCCAGCAGCTTAGAGGGACAGGGTATGAACACTGAAGCTTTCTTT.

This rearrangement joins TRBV6-5 to TRBJ2-7; 7 positions agree with TRBD1. Germline CDR1 reads MNHEY; CDR2 reads SVGAGI. The CDR3 totals 15 residues. V dropped 5 bases and J dropped 0; count of bases not matched to a gene: 7. The CDR3 nucleotides are TGTGCCAGCAGTCCCCGGGACAGCCTCTCCTACGAGCAGTACTTC. It translates to CASSPRDSLSYEQYF.

This clonotype has a single count. The chain is built from TRBV7-9 and TRBJ2-7; 7 bases map to TRBD1. Per germline, CDR1 SEHNR and CDR2 FQNEAQ (reference sequence). The CDR3 covers 14 residues. V shed 4 bases, J shed 2 bases, and the junction held 5 bases outside the gene matches. CDR3 amino acids: CASSSGDSPYEQYF. CDR3 bases: TGTGCCAGCAGCTCCGGGGACAGTCCCTACGAGCAGTACTTC.

V gene TRBV20-1 combines with J gene TRBJ2-1; TRBD2 matches 15 bases. The V segment lost 0 bases and the J segment 4 bases; nucleotides outside the gene matches: 13. The CDR3 is 20 amino acids. The germline CDR1 and CDR2 sequences are DFQATT and SNEGSKA (reference sequence). The chain's CDR3 is CSARDEGLAGGPRSYNEQFF. The CDR3 DNA follows: TGCAGTGCTAGAGATGAAGGACTAGCGGGAGGGCCACGATCTTACAATGAGCAGTTCTTC.

The rearrangement uses TRBV4-1 and TRBJ2-7, with unresolved D. Trimming removed 3 bases from V and 4 bases from J, with 10 bases in between. CDR1 is MGHRA, CDR2 YSYEKL, per germline. The CDR3 spans 13 residues. The CDR3 DNA reads as TGCGCCAGCAGCCAGTGGACGGATTACGAGCAGTACTTC. Protein: CASSQWTDYEQYF.

The rearrangement joins TRBV4-1 to TRBJ1-5; TRBD1 matches 7 bases. J lost 5 bases, V lost 0 bases, and 10 bases had no gene match. The CDR3 spans 17 residues. Germline CDR1 reads MGHRA; CDR2 reads YSYEKL. The CDR3 DNA reads as TGCGCCAGCAGCCAAGATTCTCCCGGACAGGCGGATCAGCCCCAGCATTTT. Its protein is CASSQDSPGQADQPQHF.

The chain has TRBV11-2 and TRBJ2-7, with D maybe TRBD1 (6 bases). Deletions cut 0 bases from V and 1 base from J, with 13 bases between. Germline assignment: CDR1 SGHAT and CDR2 FQNNGV. This CDR3 is 16 amino acids long. The CDR3 loop reads CASSLDDRRGSYEQYF. DNA for the CDR3: TGTGCCAGCAGCTTAGACGACAGGAGAGGGTCCTACGAGCAGTACTTC.

The chain has TRBV9 and TRBJ2-7; 7 nucleotides line up with TRBD2. Per germline, CDR1 SGDLS and CDR2 YYNGEE. V lost 1 base to trimming and J lost 2 bases; unmatched junction nucleotides: 6. The CDR3 has 15 amino acids. The CDR3 protein is CASSVFSGGTYEQYF. Here the CDR3 DNA reads TGTGCCAGCAGCGTATTCTCCGGGGGGACCTACGAGCAGTACTTC.

This chain links TRBV7-3 with TRBJ2-3; D not resolved. Germline V gene sequence: CDR1 SGHTA, CDR2 FQGTGA. V was clipped by 2 bases and J by 2 bases, with 5 bases between them. This CDR3 has 13 residues. The CDR3 region is CASSLGDTDTQYF. CDR3 coding DNA: TGTGCCAGCAGCTTAGGTGACACAGATACGCAGTATTTT.

The chain links TRBV27 to TRBJ1-2; D might be TRBD1 (6 bases). Looked up from germline, CDR1 is MNHEY and CDR2 is SMNVEV (reference sequence). Trimming removed 5 bases from V and 8 bases from J, with 9 bases in between. The CDR3 contains 11 residues. CDR3 loop: CASSPGEGYTF. DNA for the CDR3: TGTGCCAGCAGTCCAGGGGAAGGCTACACCTTC.

The chain uses TRBV9 and TRBJ2-7; a weak D match, TRBD2 (5 bases). The CDR3 totals 14 residues. The ends were cut back, 4 bases at V and 1 base at J, with 12 bases in the middle. Germline CDR1 is SGDLS and CDR2 is YYNGEE. CDR3 in amino acids: CASSPRGSSYEQYF. The CDR3, as DNA: TGTGCCAGCAGCCCCAGAGGGTCTTCCTACGAGCAGTACTTC.

This clonotype was found a few times. The chain carries TRBV30 and TRBJ1-1; TRBD1 might be the D (6 bases). Germline CDR1 reads GTSNPN; CDR2 reads SVGIG (reference sequence). The CDR3 is made up of 13 amino acids. The V end lost 0 bases, the J end lost 5 bases, and 10 bases lay between the germline ends. In DNA, the CDR3 is TGTGCCTGGAGTGTTGGGGGGGCTACTGAAGCTTTCTTT. It specifies CAWSVGGATEAFF.

The chain has TRBV30 and TRBJ2-7; D is undetermined. CDR1 and CDR2 (germline): GTSNPN, SVGIG (reference sequence). The CDR3 has 11 amino acids. Deletions cut 2 bases from V and 4 bases from J, with 6 bases between. The CDR3 bases are TGTGCCTGGAGTTCCGGGTACGAGCAGTACTTC. Encoded protein: CAWSSGYEQYF.

The chain is built from TRBV30 and TRBJ2-1; the D is unclear. Trimming stripped 3 bases from V and 2 bases from J, with 8 bases between. CDR3 length equals 13 residues. CDR1 and CDR2 from the germline V gene are GTSNPN and SVGIG (reference sequence). CDR3 sequence: CAWSQNTYNEQFF. The CDR3 DNA sequence: TGTGCCTGGAGCCAAAACACCTACAATGAGCAGTTCTTC.

V is TRBV29-1 and J is TRBJ2-4; no firm D call. CDR3 length: 13 amino acids. The V end lost 4 bases, the J end lost 3 bases, and 10 bases lay between the germline ends. CDR1 and CDR2 from the germline V gene are SQVTM and ANQGSEA. In nucleotides, the CDR3 is TGCAGCGTTGTTGGTTTCGGCAAAAACATTCAGTACTTC. Its protein product is CSVVGFGKNIQYF.